This is a list of T cell receptor beta chains from one sample in a study of T cell changes during pregnancy in multiple sclerosis. Measured with immunoSEQ multiplex PCR; TCRdb has only the in-frame clones, and not every one. This sample yields about 52,000 clones, of which almost 95% are seen a single time; 0.65% to 0.85% belongs to the top ten. This material consisted of CD4+ T cells from peripheral blood mononuclear cells, taken in the third trimester of pregnancy. These receptors all come from a female donor with multiple sclerosis, enrolled in a pregnancy study. The CDR3 runs from the conserved cysteine through the conserved F or W.

V gene: TRBV19
J gene: TRBJ2-6
CDR3 protein: CAGGQSGANVLTF

V gene: TRBV6-1
J gene: TRBJ2-5
CDR3 protein: CASSASGASYQETQYF

V gene: TRBV2
J gene: TRBJ1-3
CDR3 protein: CASSPGQVSGNTIYF

V gene: TRBV19
J gene: TRBJ1-2
CDR3 protein: CASSISAGIKYGYTF

V gene: TRBV5-6
J gene: TRBJ2-1
CDR3 protein: CASTRQGSYNEQFF

V gene: TRBV20-1
J gene: TRBJ1-5
CDR3 protein: CSASGGQPQHF

V gene: TRBV4-2
J gene: TRBJ1-1
CDR3 protein: CASSPRLGRNEAFF

V gene: TRBV7-8
J gene: TRBJ2-7
CDR3 protein: CASSLEGLFDKQYF

V gene: TRBV7-9
J gene: TRBJ2-3
CDR3 protein: CASSPGQGAGDTQYF

V gene: TRBV6-5
J gene: TRBJ1-6
CDR3 protein: CAISEGTANSPLHF

V gene: TRBV27
J gene: TRBJ2-7
CDR3 protein: CASSYRDSRSYEQYF

V gene: TRBV6-1
J gene: TRBJ2-7
CDR3 protein: CASSEEGPSGPYEQYF

V gene: TRBV7-3
J gene: TRBJ2-5
CDR3 protein: CASSSTQGQTQYF

V gene: TRBV11-2
J gene: TRBJ2-7
CDR3 protein: CASSLVGTGGLLEQYF

V gene: TRBV5-6
J gene: TRBJ2-2
CDR3 protein: CASSWGRAQGHGELFF

V gene: TRBV7-6
J gene: TRBJ2-5
CDR3 protein: CASSPGLAGGQETQYF

V gene: TRBV7-6
J gene: TRBJ2-5
CDR3 protein: CASSLPPSGGPRQETQYF

V gene: TRBV4-3
J gene: TRBJ2-1
CDR3 protein: CASSPAVAGARYNEQFF

V gene: TRBV12-1
J gene: TRBJ2-7
CDR3 protein: CASSLKDRPGYEQYF

V gene: TRBV27
J gene: TRBJ2-3
CDR3 protein: CASRLTSNEDTQYF

V gene: TRBV9
J gene: TRBJ2-2
CDR3 protein: CASSPRTGPGTGELFF

V gene: TRBV5-4
J gene: TRBJ2-7
CDR3 protein: CASSPSPRPGIGRYEQYF

V gene: TRBV25-1
J gene: TRBJ2-3
CDR3 protein: CASSDPTGTDTQYF

V gene: TRBV4-3
J gene: TRBJ2-2
CDR3 protein: CASSPPPAGGATGELFF

V gene: TRBV27
J gene: TRBJ2-2
CDR3 protein: CASSQAPGELFF

V gene: TRBV7-2
J gene: TRBJ1-6
CDR3 protein: CASSLQTRQNQGALHF

V gene: TRBV11-1
J gene: TRBJ1-2
CDR3 protein: CASSMDRGGGYTF

V gene: TRBV6-1
J gene: TRBJ2-5
CDR3 protein: CASMGRRGGAETQYF

V gene: TRBV7-2
J gene: TRBJ1-2
CDR3 protein: CASSLDHGERGYTF

V gene: TRBV6-5
J gene: TRBJ1-3
CDR3 protein: CASSRQGNSGNTIYF

V gene: TRBV30
J gene: TRBJ2-3
CDR3 protein: CAWSTSGSTDTQYF

V gene: TRBV29-1
J gene: TRBJ2-7
CDR3 protein: CSVGQGAFLGEQYF

V gene: TRBV19
J gene: TRBJ1-2
CDR3 protein: CASSWQVRYGYTF

V gene: TRBV6-5
J gene: -
CDR3 protein: CASRGSSGSYEQYF

V gene: TRBV9
J gene: TRBJ2-1
CDR3 protein: CASSVFGTEISYNEQFF

V gene: TRBV7-3
J gene: TRBJ2-1
CDR3 protein: CASSLKNGGGEQFF

V gene: TRBV4-3
J gene: TRBJ1-2
CDR3 protein: CASSQGPGGHYGYTF

V gene: TRBV6-4
J gene: TRBJ2-1
CDR3 protein: CASSDGRGGNNEQFF